This T cell receptor (beta chain) comes out of a study of early T cells in non-severe SARS-CoV-2 infection. Study context: Chains were unpaired, as sequencing was done on bulk RNA from unsorted whole blood. Study-level findings and limits: Database matching using VDJdb favored anti-spike CD8 responses, with private and CD4 specificities left missing.

Unique molecular identifiers (one per individual cDNA molecule) were attached. TCRdb re-called the 5' RACE reads with MiXCR, one entry per CDR3 protein. In the table there are roughly 75,000 distinct CDR3 sequences, 11% of which are singletons. This clonotype occurred many times. The antigen is unknown. This sequence originates from an adult who was a healthcare worker with PCR-confirmed SARS-CoV-2 infection or an uninfected control (not recorded which). The sample comprised whole blood.

CDR3 nucleotide sequence: TGCAGCGTTACTCGGGGAGGGGGCTACAATGAGCAGTTCTTC. This gives the protein CSVTRGGGYNEQFF. The chain is built from TRBV29-1 and TRBJ2-1; the D gene is possibly TRBD2 (7 bases). The CDR3 length is 14 residues. Germline V gene data show CDR1 as SQVTM and CDR2 as ANQGSEA. V was clipped by 5 bases and J by 3 bases, with 14 bases between them.